One sample yielded the 9 T cell receptor beta chains listed below, sequenced in a study of CD8 T cells in ankylosing spondylitis. Notes on the study in general: There was a TCR beta motif, made of several highly homologous variants, that appeared characteristic of ankylosing spondylitis blood.

TCRdb recomputed calls from the 5' RACE reads with MiXCR, one row per CDR3 protein. The top ten hold roughly 42% of the sample, which has fewer than 250,000 distinct CDR3 sequences, 15% to 20% seen once. No antigen has been assigned to these receptors. The sequencing sample was made of blood, either unsorted or a sorted T cell fraction (not recorded which). These receptors came from a male donor with ankylosing spondylitis.

CDR3 sequence: CSVGVTNTDTQYF. CDR3 DNA sequence: TGCAGCGTTGGCGTAACTAACACAGATACGCAGTATTTT. This chain uses TRBV29-1 with TRBJ2-3; D ambiguous. There are 13 residues in the CDR3. Deletions cut 4 bases from V and 2 bases from J, with 10 bases between. Germline assignment: CDR1 SQVTM and CDR2 ANQGSEA.

V and J are TRBV12-3 or TRBV12-4 and TRBJ1-2; D may be TRBD1 (5 bases). The V gene lost 5 bases and the J gene lost 2 bases, with 15 bases spanning the gap. The CDR3 consists of 15 residues. The CDR3 coding sequence is TGTGCCAGCAGTACGGGACCTGAGGTCAACTATGGCTACACCTTC. Translating it yields CASSTGPEVNYGYTF.

The rearrangement uses TRBV9 and TRBJ2-7; D is uncertain. The CDR3 length is 14 residues. V gave up 0 bases and J gave up 3 bases, with 10 bases separating them. Germline V gives CDR1 SGDLS, CDR2 YYNGEE. CDR3 sequence: CASSVGSSDYEQYF. As DNA, the CDR3 is TGTGCCAGCAGCGTAGGTTCCTCCGACTACGAGCAGTACTTC.

The rearrangement uses TRBV7-9 and TRBJ2-1, with 14 bases lining up with TRBD2. CDR1 and CDR2 (germline): SEHNR, FQNEAQ (reference sequence). The CDR3 is made up of 14 amino acids. Trimming at V came to 7 bases and at J to 6 bases, leaving 2 bases not matched to a gene. The CDR3 here is CASTGTSGSNEQFF. The CDR3 DNA sequence: TGTGCCAGCACCGGGACTAGCGGGAGCAATGAGCAGTTCTTC.

This rearrangement joins TRBV20-1 to TRBJ2-1; tentatively, D is TRBD1 or TRBD2 (5 bases each). Between the trimmed V and J ends, which lost 6 bases and 6 bases, there was a span of 12 bases. Germline V CDR1 and CDR2: DFQATT, SNEGSKA (reference sequence). This CDR3 is 12 amino acids long. CDR3 nucleotide sequence: TGCAGTGCCCCGGGACCCATCAATGAGCAGTTCTTC. Its protein is CSAPGPINEQFF.

This clonotype has only a few counts. V and J are TRBV12-3 or TRBV12-4 and TRBJ1-1, with D maybe TRBD1 (5 bases). The CDR3 has 14 amino acids. The V gene lost 5 bases and the J gene lost 4 bases, with 14 bases spanning the gap. CDR3 nucleotide sequence: TGTGCCAGCAGTACCGGGACCCCGGGCACTGAAGCTTTCTTT. Its translation is CASSTGTPGTEAFF.

This clonotype came up a few times. The chain joins TRBV4-2 to TRBJ1-1; D gene unclear. This CDR3 comprises 15 residues. Germline V gene data show CDR1 as LGHNA and CDR2 as YNFKEQ. Trimming cost V 3 bases and J 0 bases, with 11 bases left between them. CDR3: CASSQEVGLNTEAFF. Written as DNA, the CDR3 is TGTGCCAGCAGCCAGGAGGTGGGCCTGAACACTGAAGCTTTCTTT.

In nucleotides, the CDR3 is TGTGCCAGCAGCTTATTGTCGGGGGACGTCACTGAAGCTTTCTTT. Residues: CASSLLSGDVTEAFF. The chain has TRBV7-2 and TRBJ1-1; possible D gene TRBD1, 5 bases. The ends were cut back, 2 bases at V and 4 bases at J, with 14 bases in the middle. This CDR3 comprises 15 residues. Germline V gives CDR1 SGHTA, CDR2 FQGNSA.

This clonotype was picked up a small number of times. This chain links TRBV5-5 with TRBJ2-7; D remains unclear. The CDR3 consists of 13 residues. The V end was cut by 2 bases, the J end by 6 bases, with 12 bases between. Looked up from germline, CDR1 is SGHKS and CDR2 is YYEKEE (reference sequence). The CDR3 coding sequence is TGTGCCAGCAGCTTCGGTCTAGTTGTCGAGCAGTACTTC. The encoded protein is CASSFGLVVEQYF.